The T cell receptor (beta chain) described here comes from a study of tumour-infiltrating T cells in Burkitt lymphoma (TCRdb year 2020). For context, the study as a whole: TCR repertoire data were compared against clinical outcome, and productive clonality predicted overall survival and progression-free survival independently of established prognostic factors such as age at diagnosis.

V loses 6 bases at its end and J loses 5 bases; junction bases beyond the gene matches: 9. The CDR3 numbers 14 residues from cysteine through phenylalanine. Kept here is only the CDR3 DNA, which spans 42 bases and is read in frame from base 1. According to the germline V gene, CDR1 reads SNHLY and CDR2 reads FYNNEI. Library preparation employed the immunoSEQ multiplex PCR assay. TCRdb stores this immuneACCESS table with in-frame sequences only. Part of the clones is absent; in the studies checked, under half of the shortfall reflects unresolved V genes, and no reason is known for the rest. For this sample the table gives some 5,500 clones, of which around 10% were detected only once. The leading ten clones occupy about 2% of the sample. This clone has just a few counts. Its antigen has not been determined. Per-nucleotide qualities are absent, and no much larger clonotype sits a single base away.

The source is a human donor with diffuse large B-cell lymphoma. The sequencing sample was made of tumor tissue. This chain is built from TRBV2 and TRBJ1-2, with 7 bases matching TRBD1. The DNA reads TGTGCCAGCAGAGATACAGGGGTGGGGTATGGCTACACCTTC. This yields the protein CASRDTGVGYGYTF.